This T cell receptor beta chain was documented in a study of Graves' ophthalmopathy and Graves' hyperthyroidism. Study-level findings and limits: The model predicted progression of ophthalmopathy with a sensitivity of 70% to 71%, and its specificity was about 76%. A majority of expanded thyroid clonotypes exceeding 0.001 frequency were likewise present in blood. Sensitivity reached around 88% and specificity roughly 82% for a 13-signature model separating ophthalmopathy from stable hyperthyroidism.

Aged 18 to 65, the patients with hyperthyroidism had under 2 months' duration and were newly diagnosed. The CDR3 is 14 amino acids. In germline, CDR1 is SQVTM, CDR2 ANQGSEA. V was clipped by 7 bases and J by 4 bases, with 20 bases between them. Amplification of the TCR beta CDR3 regions used RNA transcripts (as template). The authors performed first-round RT-PCR with HTBI primers and then a second-round multiplex PCR. Using its own MiXCR run on the multiplex PCR reads, TCRdb lists one record per CDR3 protein. The sample has 900,000 to 1,200,000 distinct CDR3 sequences, 35% to 45% seen once. As for this clonotype: Its antigen remains unidentified.

V gene TRBV29-1 combines with J gene TRBJ2-7; D may be TRBD2 (5 bases). The specimen was peripheral blood or thyroid tissue (not recorded which). This clonotype originated in an adult man with Graves' hyperthyroidism. Here the CDR3 DNA reads TGCAGCGCCAGCAGTGCGGGTATTTTTTACGAGCAGTACTTC. This codes for CSASSAGIFYEQYF.